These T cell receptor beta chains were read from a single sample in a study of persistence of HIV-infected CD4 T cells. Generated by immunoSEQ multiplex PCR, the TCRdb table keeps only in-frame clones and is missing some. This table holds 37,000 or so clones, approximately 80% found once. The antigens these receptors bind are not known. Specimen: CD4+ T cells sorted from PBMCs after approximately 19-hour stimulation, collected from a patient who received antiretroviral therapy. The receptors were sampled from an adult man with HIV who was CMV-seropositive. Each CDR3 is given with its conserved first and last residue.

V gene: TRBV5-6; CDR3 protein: CASSIRRSAYNEQFF
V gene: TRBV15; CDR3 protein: CATSSARGNGYTF
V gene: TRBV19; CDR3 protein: CASKGRGRMNTEAFF
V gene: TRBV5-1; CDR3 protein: CASSLEVNTEAFF
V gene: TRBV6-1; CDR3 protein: CASSEKGAGNNEQFF
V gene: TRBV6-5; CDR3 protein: CASSYSVEGGYGYTF
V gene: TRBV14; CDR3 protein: CASSQMRRGVSDNEKLFF
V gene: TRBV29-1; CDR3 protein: CSVKGPSYNEQFF
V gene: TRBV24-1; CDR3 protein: CATSDFANNYGYTF
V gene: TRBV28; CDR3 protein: CASSLGGDRRNNEQFF
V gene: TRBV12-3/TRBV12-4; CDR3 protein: CASRRTDEAFF
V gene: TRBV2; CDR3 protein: CASSAGAGANVLTF
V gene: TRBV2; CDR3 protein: CASSERQSSNQPQHF
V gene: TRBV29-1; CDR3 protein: CSAGRDTAFAYEQYF
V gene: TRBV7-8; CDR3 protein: CASSLPGGEQYF
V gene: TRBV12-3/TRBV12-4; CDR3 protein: CASRNNEQYF
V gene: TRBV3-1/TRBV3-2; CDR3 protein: CASSPSTDPNYGYTF
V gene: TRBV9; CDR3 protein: CASQGVDGSPLHF
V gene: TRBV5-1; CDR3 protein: CASSLTTLGEGEKLFF
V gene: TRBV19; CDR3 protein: CASSIAPNQPQHF
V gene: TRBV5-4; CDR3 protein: CASSRQGIDTGELFF